Listed below are T cell receptor beta chains from one sample, sequenced in a study of spatial heterogeneity in lung cancer. TCRdb called the 5' RACE reads again in MiXCR, with one record for every CDR3 protein. Of tens of thousands of distinct CDR3 sequences listed, roughly a fifth are singletons. The starting material was PBMCs, obtained at follow-up. The receptors here all came from a male donor with early-stage non-small cell lung cancer. CDR3s include the opening cysteine and the closing phenylalanine or tryptophan. Each record gives: V gene, J gene, CDR3 length, D gene, clone size, CDR3 protein, CDR3 DNA. The D gene is left open where the match is weak. Only part of the rows carry a size: once, few, many, or a class if the clone is expanded.

>TRBV18|TRBJ1-1|16|TRBD1|many
CASSPFQDREGTEAFF
TGTGCCAGCTCACCATTCCAGGACAGGGAAGGGACTGAAGCTTTCTTT
>TRBV5-6|TRBJ2-5|17|TRBD2|few
CASSSSRLALYQETQYF
TGTGCCAGCAGCTCCAGCAGACTAGCCTTGTACCAAGAGACCCAGTACTTC
>TRBV6-5|TRBJ2-2|17|NA|NA
CASSPDLPGPNTGELFF
TGTGCCAGCAGCCCCGATTTACCGGGCCCGAACACCGGGGAGCTGTTTTTT
>TRBV12-3/TRBV12-4|TRBJ1-1|14|NA|few
CASSFRGSSTEAFF
TGTGCCAGCAGTTTCAGGGGTTCGAGCACTGAAGCTTTCTTT
>TRBV27|TRBJ2-3|14|NA|NA
CASSYAQGSDTQYF
TGTGCCAGCAGTTACGCACAGGGATCAGATACGCAGTATTTT
>TRBV4-1|TRBJ2-2|15|TRBD1|few
CASSETGTGSGELFF
TGCGCCAGCAGCGAAACCGGGACAGGGAGCGGGGAGCTGTTTTTT
>TRBV3-1|TRBJ1-2|11|NA|once
CASSQGDGYTF
TGTGCCAGCAGCCAGGGGGATGGCTACACCTTC
>TRBV29-1|TRBJ1-2|14|NA|NA
CSVEGQGFHGGYTF
TGCAGCGTTGAGGGGCAGGGGTTCCACGGCGGCTACACCTTC
>TRBV7-9|TRBJ2-7|12|NA|NA
CASSLSYYEQYF
TGTGCCAGCAGCTTATCTTACTACGAGCAGTACTTC
>TRBV20-1|TRBJ2-3|15|NA|few
CSARGDFTGTDTQYF
TGCAGTGCTAGAGGGGATTTTACGGGCACAGATACGCAGTATTTT
>TRBV30|TRBJ1-1|19|NA|NA
CAWSTGQESRHPLNTEAFF
TGTGCCTGGAGTACAGGACAAGAAAGCCGACACCCTTTGAACACTGAAGCTTTCTTT
>TRBV7-6|TRBJ2-5|16|NA|few
CASSYSTRRRQETQYF
TGTGCCAGCAGTTACTCGACTAGAAGGAGGCAAGAGACCCAGTACTTC
>TRBV3-1|TRBJ1-2|12|TRBD1|NA
CASSHNRGGYTF
TGTGCCAGCAGCCATAACAGGGGCGGCTACACCTTC
>TRBV20-1|TRBJ2-2|18|NA|NA
CSARVKPGLNLNTGELFF
TGCAGTGCTAGAGTTAAACCGGGACTTAACCTTAACACCGGGGAGCTGTTTTTT
>TRBV24-1|TRBJ2-6|13|NA|few
CATSDLPRAPLTF
TGTGCCACCAGTGATTTGCCCCGGGCCCCCCTGACTTTC
>TRBV6-6|TRBJ2-1|15|TRBD1|few
CASRQPGQGVSEQFF
TGTGCCAGCAGACAACCGGGACAGGGGGTTAGCGAGCAGTTCTTC
>TRBV25-1|TRBJ1-1|13|NA|NA
CASSDPGRTEAFF
TGTGCCAGCAGTGACCCGGGACGCACTGAAGCTTTCTTT
>TRBV12-5|TRBJ2-1|15|TRBD2|few
CASGFWAGGNNEQFF
TGTGCTAGTGGTTTTTGGGCGGGAGGGAACAATGAGCAGTTCTTC
>TRBV6-2/TRBV6-3|TRBJ2-2|13|NA|NA
CASSYRNYGELFF
TGTGCCAGCAGTTACCGAAACTACGGGGAGCTGTTTTTT
>TRBV6-6|TRBJ2-2|15|TRBD1|NA
CASSRQGSDTGELFF
TGTGCCAGCAGCCGACAGGGGTCGGACACCGGGGAGCTGTTTTTT
>TRBV9|TRBJ2-1|15|TRBD2|NA
CASSVALAGAREQFF
TGTGCCAGCAGCGTAGCGCTAGCGGGGGCCCGGGAGCAGTTCTTC